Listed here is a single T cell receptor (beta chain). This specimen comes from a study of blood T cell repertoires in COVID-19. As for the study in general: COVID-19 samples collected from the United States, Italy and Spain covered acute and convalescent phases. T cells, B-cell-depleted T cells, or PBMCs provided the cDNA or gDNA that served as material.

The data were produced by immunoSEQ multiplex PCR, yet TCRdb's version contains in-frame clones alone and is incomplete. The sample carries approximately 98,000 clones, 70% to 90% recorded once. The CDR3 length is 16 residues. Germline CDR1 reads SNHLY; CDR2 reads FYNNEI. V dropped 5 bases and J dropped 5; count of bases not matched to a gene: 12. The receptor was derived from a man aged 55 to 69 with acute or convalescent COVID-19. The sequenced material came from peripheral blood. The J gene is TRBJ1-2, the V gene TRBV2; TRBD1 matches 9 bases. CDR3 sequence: CASSKGAGQGNYGYTF. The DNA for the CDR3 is TGTGCCAGCAGTAAAGGCGCGGGACAGGGCAATTATGGCTACACCTTC.